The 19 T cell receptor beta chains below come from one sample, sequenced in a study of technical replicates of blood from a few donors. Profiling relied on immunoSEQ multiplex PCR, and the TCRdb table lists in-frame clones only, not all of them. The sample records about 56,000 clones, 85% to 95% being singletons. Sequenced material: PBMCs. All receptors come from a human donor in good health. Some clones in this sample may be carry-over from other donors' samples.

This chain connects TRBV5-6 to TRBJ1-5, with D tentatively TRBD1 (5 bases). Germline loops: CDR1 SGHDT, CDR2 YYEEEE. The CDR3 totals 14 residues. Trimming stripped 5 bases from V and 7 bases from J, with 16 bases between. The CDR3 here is CASSDQGARQPQHF. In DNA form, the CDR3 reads TGTGCCAGCAGTGACCAGGGTGCACGGCAGCCCCAGCATTTT.

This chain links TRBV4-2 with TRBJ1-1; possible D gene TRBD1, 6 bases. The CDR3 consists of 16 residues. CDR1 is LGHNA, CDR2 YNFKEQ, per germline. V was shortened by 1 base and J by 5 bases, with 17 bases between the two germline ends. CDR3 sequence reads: CASSQGSVQGWTEAFF. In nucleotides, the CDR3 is TGTGCCAGCAGCCAAGGCTCGGTCCAGGGGTGGACTGAAGCTTTCTTT.

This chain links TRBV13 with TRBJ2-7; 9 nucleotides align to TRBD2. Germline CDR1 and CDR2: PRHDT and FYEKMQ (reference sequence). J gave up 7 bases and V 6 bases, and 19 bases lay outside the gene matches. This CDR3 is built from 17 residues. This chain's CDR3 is CASSPEGSASGKREQYF. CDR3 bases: TGTGCCAGCAGTCCGGAGGGGTCGGCTAGCGGGAAGCGGGAGCAGTACTTC.

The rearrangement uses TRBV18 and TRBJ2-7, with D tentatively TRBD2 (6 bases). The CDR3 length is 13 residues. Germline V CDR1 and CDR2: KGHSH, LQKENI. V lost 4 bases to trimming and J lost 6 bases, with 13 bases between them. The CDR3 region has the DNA TGTGCCAGCTCACGACTCGGGGACTCCGAGCAGTACTTC. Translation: CASSRLGDSEQYF. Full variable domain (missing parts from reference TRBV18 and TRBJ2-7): NAGVMQNPRHLVRRRGQEARLRCSPMKGHSHVYWYRQLPEEGLKFMVYLQKENIIDESGMPKERFSAEFPKEGPSILRIQQVVRGDSAAYFCASSRLGDSEQYFGPGTRLTVT.

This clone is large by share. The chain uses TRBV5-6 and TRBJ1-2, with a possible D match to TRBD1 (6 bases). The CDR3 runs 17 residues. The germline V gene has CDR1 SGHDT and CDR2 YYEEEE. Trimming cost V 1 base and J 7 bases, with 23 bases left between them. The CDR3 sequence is CASSLSGRGRGVSGYTF. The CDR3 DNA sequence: TGTGCCAGCAGCTTGTCGGGTCGGGGCAGGGGAGTATCTGGCTACACCTTC.

The CDR3 coding sequence is TGTGCCAGCAGCCGGACTCGTACCGGCGAGCAGTACTTC. It specifies CASSRTRTGEQYF. This rearrangement joins TRBV13 to TRBJ2-7; D might be TRBD2 (5 bases). Germline V gives CDR1 PRHDT, CDR2 FYEKMQ (reference sequence). The CDR3 is 13 amino acids. V lost 5 bases and J 6 bases, leaving 14 bases between the germline ends. The full variable domain, completed using reference TRBV13 and TRBJ2-7, is AAGVIQSPRHLIKEKRETATLKCYPIPRHDTVYWYQQGPGQDPQFLISFYEKMQSDKGSIPDRFSAQQFSDYHSELNMSSLELGDSALYFCASSRTRTGEQYFGPGTRLTVT.

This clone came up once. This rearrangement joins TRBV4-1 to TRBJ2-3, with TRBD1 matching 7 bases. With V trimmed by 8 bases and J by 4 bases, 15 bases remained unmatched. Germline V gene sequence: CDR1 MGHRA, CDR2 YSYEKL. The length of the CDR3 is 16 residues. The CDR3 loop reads CASSNWGKGAPDTQYF. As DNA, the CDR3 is TGCGCCAGCTCCAACTGGGGGAAGGGGGCTCCAGATACGCAGTATTTT.

CDR3 nucleotides: TGTGCCAGCAGCCCCAGGGTTGACCTGAACACTGAAGCTTTCTTT. It is translated as CASSPRVDLNTEAFF. This chain connects TRBV7-9 to TRBJ1-1; perhaps TRBD1 as D (5 bases). Trimming took 5 bases from V and 0 from J, leaving 13 bases between them. The CDR3 is 15 residues long. Germline assignment: CDR1 SEHNR and CDR2 FQNEAQ (reference sequence).

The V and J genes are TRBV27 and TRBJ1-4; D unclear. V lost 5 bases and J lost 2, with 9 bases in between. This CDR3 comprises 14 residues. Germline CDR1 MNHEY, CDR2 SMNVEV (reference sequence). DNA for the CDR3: TGTGCCAGCAGTCGACTTGGCACTAATGAAAAACTGTTTTTT. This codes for CASSRLGTNEKLFF. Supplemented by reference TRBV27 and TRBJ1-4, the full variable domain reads EAQVTQNPRYLITVTGKKLTVTCSQNMNHEYMSWYRQDPGLGLRQIYYSMNVEVTDKGDVPEGYKVSRKEKRNFPLILESPSPNQTSLYFCASSRLGTNEKLFFGSGTQLSVL.

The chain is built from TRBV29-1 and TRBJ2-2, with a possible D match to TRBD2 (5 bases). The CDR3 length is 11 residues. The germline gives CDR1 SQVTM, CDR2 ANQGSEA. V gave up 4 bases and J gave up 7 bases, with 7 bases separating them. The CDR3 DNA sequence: TGCAGCGTTGCGGAGGTCGGGGAGCTGTTTTTT. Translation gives CSVAEVGELFF.

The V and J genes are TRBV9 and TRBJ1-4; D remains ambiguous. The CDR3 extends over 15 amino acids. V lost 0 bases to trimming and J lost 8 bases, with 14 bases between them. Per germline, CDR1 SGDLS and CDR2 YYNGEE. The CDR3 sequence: CASSVGRLSSEKLFF. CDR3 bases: TGTGCCAGCAGCGTAGGGCGACTCTCCAGCGAAAAACTGTTTTTT.

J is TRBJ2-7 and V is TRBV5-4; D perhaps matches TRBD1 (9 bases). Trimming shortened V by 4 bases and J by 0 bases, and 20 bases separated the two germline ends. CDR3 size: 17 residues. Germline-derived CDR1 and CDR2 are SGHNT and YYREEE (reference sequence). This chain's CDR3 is CASSVGGGTGHSYEQYF. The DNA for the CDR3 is TGTGCCAGCAGCGTGGGCGGGGGGACAGGGCACTCCTACGAGCAGTACTTC.

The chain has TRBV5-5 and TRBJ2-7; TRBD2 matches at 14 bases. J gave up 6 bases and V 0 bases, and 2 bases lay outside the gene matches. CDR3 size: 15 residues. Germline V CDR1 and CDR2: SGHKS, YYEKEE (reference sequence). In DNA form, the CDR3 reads TGTGCCAGCAGCTTGGTGGGACTAGCGGGGGCCGAGCAGTACTTC. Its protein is CASSLVGLAGAEQYF.

CDR3 sequence (DNA): TGCGCCAGCAGCCAAGAACGGGACAGGACCTATGGCTACACCTTC. Protein product: CASSQERDRTYGYTF. The chain links TRBV4-1 to TRBJ1-2, with 8 bases that match TRBD1. The V and J ends lost 0 bases and 4 bases, in that order; junction bases with no gene match: 4. CDR1 and CDR2 from the germline V gene are MGHRA and YSYEKL. The CDR3 loop spans 15 amino acids.

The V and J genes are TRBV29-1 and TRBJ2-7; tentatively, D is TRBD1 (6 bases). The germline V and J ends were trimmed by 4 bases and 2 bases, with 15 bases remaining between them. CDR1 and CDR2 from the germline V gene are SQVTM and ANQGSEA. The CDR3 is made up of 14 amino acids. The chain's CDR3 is CSVADVRTAYEQYF. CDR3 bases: TGCAGCGTTGCGGATGTGAGGACAGCCTACGAGCAGTACTTC.

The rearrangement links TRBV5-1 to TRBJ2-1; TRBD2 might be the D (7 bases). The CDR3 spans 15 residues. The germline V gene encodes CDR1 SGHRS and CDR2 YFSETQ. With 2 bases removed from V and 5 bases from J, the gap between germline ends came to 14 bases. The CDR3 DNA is TGCGCCAGCAGCTTCCGTGGAGGGGGGGACAATGAGCAGTTCTTC. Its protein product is CASSFRGGGDNEQFF.

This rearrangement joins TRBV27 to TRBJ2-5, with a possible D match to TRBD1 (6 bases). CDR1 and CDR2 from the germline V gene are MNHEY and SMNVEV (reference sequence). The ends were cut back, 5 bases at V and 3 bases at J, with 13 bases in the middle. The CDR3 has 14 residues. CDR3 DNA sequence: TGTGCCAGCAGTCCCCACAGGGCCAAAGAGACCCAGTACTTC. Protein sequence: CASSPHRAKETQYF.

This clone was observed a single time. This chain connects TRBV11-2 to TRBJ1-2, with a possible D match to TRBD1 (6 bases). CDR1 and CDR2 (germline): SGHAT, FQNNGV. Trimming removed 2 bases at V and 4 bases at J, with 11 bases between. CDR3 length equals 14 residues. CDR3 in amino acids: CASSLHRAPYGYTF. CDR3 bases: TGTGCCAGCAGCTTACACAGGGCCCCCTATGGCTACACCTTC.

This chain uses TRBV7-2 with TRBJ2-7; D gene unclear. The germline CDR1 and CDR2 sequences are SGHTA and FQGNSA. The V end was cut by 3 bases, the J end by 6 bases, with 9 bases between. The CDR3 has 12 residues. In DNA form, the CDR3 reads TGTGCCAGCAGCTTCCCTTTTTCCGAGCAGTACTTC. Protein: CASSFPFSEQYF.